This note documents a single T cell receptor (beta chain) sequence. This CDR3 contains 17 residues. V dropped 6 bases and J dropped 3; count of bases not matched to a gene: 13. Germline assignment: CDR1 SGHDT and CDR2 YYEEEE. These data originate in a study of OX40 agonist ivuxolimab in advanced cancers. The data were produced by immunoSEQ multiplex PCR, yet TCRdb's version contains in-frame clones alone and is incomplete. The table includes about 81,000 clones, 93% detected once. This material consisted of CD4+ or CD8+ T cells sorted from blood, taken in a trial of the OX40 agonist ivuxolimab. The rearrangement uses TRBV5-6 and TRBJ1-1; 11 bases align to TRBD1. The TCR sequence derives from an adult with an advanced solid tumor such as melanoma, head and neck, liver or kidney cancer. CDR3 sequence reads: CASTGQGASGEDTEAFF. The CDR3 region has the DNA TGTGCCAGCACCGGACAGGGGGCGAGTGGGGAAGACACTGAAGCTTTCTTT.